This TCR beta chain was obtained from a study of read filtering for tumor transcriptome and immune sequencing (dated by TCRdb to between 2020 and 2021). Background for the entire study: The cohort had around 18 male and 14 female patients with a mean age of roughly 66 years, ranging from roughly 40 to 90. Under revised international staging, roughly 8 patients fell into R-ISS I, approximately 15 into R-ISS II and more than five into R-ISS III. After DNase treatment, whole-transcriptome libraries were prepared with the TruSeq RNA Access Library Prep Kit. TCR-region mapped reads per sample ranged from about 4 to 10.27 million with IR-seq versus only roughly 75 to 1273 with RNA-seq. Using the same bone marrow samples, the study compared TCR repertoires obtained by targeted immune repertoire sequencing with those obtained by bulk whole-transcriptome sequencing. One of the main goals was to work out a read-filtering strategy for immune repertoire data, in particular whether clonotypes backed by only a single read should be removed. Study-level results and caveats: Single-read clonotypes made up around 85% of clonotypes but only approximately 4% of total reads in IR-seq, compared with roughly 70% of clonotypes and around 41% of reads in RNA-seq. The correlation between IR-seq and RNA-seq shared clonotype proportions was increased by removal of single-read clonotypes. Clonotypes were captured by IR-seq at much higher depth and more reliably than by RNA-seq, and smaller IR-seq throughput was sufficient for identification of most shared clonotypes. Rather than purified T cells, the sorted CD138-negative fraction was a mixed bone marrow immune population.

Bone marrow was sampled from every patient at the time of active disease. Isolation of bone marrow mononuclear cells was performed by Ficoll-Hypaque density gradient centrifugation. Myeloma plasma cells were removed and CD138-negative cells were obtained by negative selection following labeling with CD138 magnetic microbeads on a MACS separator. Purity of the isolated cells was checked by flow cytometry on an Attune NxT using CD138 antibodies. TRIzol reagent was used to extract total RNA, which was then quantified with a NanoDrop spectrophotometer. For each patient, paired RNA-seq and IR-seq were run on the CD138-negative bone marrow sample from that patient. The germline V gene specifies MDHEN as CDR1 and SYDVKM as CDR2. V and J lose 2 bases and 6 bases, and a span of 14 bases separates them. The CDR3 has 15 amino acids, counting the end cysteine and phenylalanine. The sequence is cut down to CDR3 DNA, 45 bases in frame from base 1.

This clonotype was seen at least ten times. It lacks a known antigen. No quality values exist for individual bases; no much larger clone is one base distant. TCR libraries were constructed from about 400 ng RNA using the Immunoverse kit, and molecular barcoded adaptors covering alpha/delta and beta/gamma chains were employed. TCR library preparation used the same RNA that went into transcriptome sequencing. Sequencing of TCR libraries was carried out on an Illumina HiSeq 4000 with 2 x 150 cycles. The original pipeline was this. MiXCR aligned TCR reads to human V, D, J and C references and assembled the aligned reads into CDR3 clonotypes, with quality filtering and error correction included. Clonotype counts and gene usage diversity were analyzed with the tcR package in R. For inspection of raw mapping reads, RNA-seq reads were mapped by STAR aligner version 2.5.3a onto GRCh37 of the human genome. IR-seq fastq files were randomly downsampled with Seqtk 1.3 to test the effect of sequencing depth on detected clonotypes. The raw public data were reprocessed by TCRdb itself: fastp quality trimming at Q25, MiXCR clonotype calling, in-frame beta chains only. Entries that share a CDR3 protein sequence are merged under the most common genes and DNA. TCRdb, not the authors, supplied the V and J calls. A total of approximately 59,000 distinct CDR3 sequences appear in this sample, around 12% of them only once. The top ten clonotypes cover roughly 16% of the sample.

This sequence uses TRBV28 and TRBJ2-1; TRBD2 might be the D gene, on 7 matching bases. The receptor was isolated from a donor over 35 with multiple myeloma. The sequenced sample consisted of a population of CD138-negative cells sorted from bone marrow. The cell subset or site label on this specimen signifies: bone marrow mononuclear cells depleted of CD138+ plasma/myeloma cells by negative magnetic selection. The sequenced DNA is TGTGCCAGCAGTTTAATGGGGGGGCGTGGCAATGAGCAGTTCTTC. Its amino acids are CASSLMGGRGNEQFF.